These 24 T cell receptor beta chains originate from one sample sequenced in a study of shared clonotypes between healthy human individuals (dated by TCRdb to the early 2020s). Libraries came from the immunoSEQ multiplex PCR assay. TCRdb carries this immuneACCESS record with in-frame sequences only. Its versions omit some clonotypes, under half of them owing to an unresolved V gene in the studies checked, with the rest unexplained. The sample data list over a million clones, and more than 75% of these were observed just once. The top ten constitute 0.55% to 0.7% of the sample. Sequencing input: memory CD4+ T cells from PBMCs. The sample's cell subset or site label, in plain terms: CD45RA-negative fraction. These receptors were collected from a man younger than 35 in good health. Some clones in this sample may be carry-over from other donors' samples.

This clone was observed a single time. The rearrangement uses TRBV7-2 and TRBJ2-1; TRBD2 matches 9 bases. After removal of 5 bases from V and 3 bases from J, the junction contained 5 bases not matched to a gene. The CDR3 runs to 15 residues. Germline V gives CDR1 SGHTA, CDR2 FQGNSA. CDR3 nucleotides: TGTGCCAGCAGCCCTCTAGCGGGATACTACAATGAGCAGTTCTTC. Its protein product is CASSPLAGYYNEQFF.

The chain joins TRBV27 to TRBJ1-1; D gene unclear. Per germline, CDR1 MNHEY and CDR2 SMNVEV (reference sequence). With 4 bases removed from V and 5 bases from J, the gap between germline ends came to 8 bases. CDR3 size: 12 residues. The CDR3 reads CASSSIGTEAFF. CDR3 DNA: TGTGCCAGCAGTTCAATTGGGACTGAAGCTTTCTTT.

The J gene is TRBJ2-1, the V gene TRBV5-1; the match to TRBD2 covers 8 bases. V dropped 1 base and J dropped 4; count of bases not matched to a gene: 13. Germline V lookup: CDR1 SGHRS, CDR2 YFSETQ. This CDR3 region has 18 residues. This chain's CDR3 is CASSLSTAGGGFYNEQFF. CDR3 DNA sequence: TGCGCCAGCAGCTTGTCGACGGCGGGGGGAGGCTTTTACAATGAGCAGTTCTTC.

V gene TRBV9 combines with J gene TRBJ1-2; D is ambiguous. The CDR3 length is 17 residues. Germline-derived CDR1 and CDR2 are SGDLS and YYNGEE. V was cut by 0 bases and J by 8 bases, with 23 bases left in between. The CDR3 DNA sequence: TGTGCCAGCAGCGTAGGGTCTCGGGCTTCCCCCTATCAGGGCTACACCTTC. Translation gives CASSVGSRASPYQGYTF. Drawing the rest from reference TRBV9 and TRBJ1-2, the complete variable domain is DSGVTQTPKHLITATGQRVTLRCSPRSGDLSVYWYQQSLDQGLQFLIQYYNGEERAKGNILERFSAQQFPDLHSELNLSSLELGDSALYFCASSVGSRASPYQGYTFGSGTRLTVV.

The CDR3 is CASSSVLTETQYF. The CDR3 DNA reads as TGTGCCAGTAGTTCCGTACTGACGGAGACCCAGTACTTC. The V and J genes are TRBV19 and TRBJ2-5, with D hard to call. Germline CDR1 reads LNHDA; CDR2 reads SQIVND (reference sequence). This CDR3 is built from 13 residues. The V and J ends lost 5 bases and 5 bases respectively, with 12 bases between them.

This chain joins TRBV27 and TRBJ2-3, with a tentative D call TRBD2 (6 bases). V lost 2 bases, J lost 5 bases, and 14 bases lay in between. The CDR3 spans 15 residues. The V gene's germline CDR1 is MNHEY and CDR2 SMNVEV (reference sequence). CDR3 region: CASSLRDSRGDTQYF. In DNA, the CDR3 is TGTGCCAGCAGTTTAAGGGACTCGCGGGGAGATACGCAGTATTTT.

The chain has TRBV5-4 and TRBJ2-2; 9 bases match TRBD2. V shed 4 bases and J 5 bases; nucleotides not matched to a gene: 9. CDR3 size: 16 residues. Germline assignment: CDR1 SGHNT and CDR2 YYREEE (reference sequence). In DNA form, the CDR3 reads TGTGCCAGCAGCGTGGGGGCGGGAGGGCTAACCGGGGAGCTGTTTTTT. Residues: CASSVGAGGLTGELFF.

The chain uses TRBV7-3 and TRBJ1-1; a possible D gene is TRBD1 (6 bases). CDR1 is SGHTA, CDR2 FQGTGA, per germline. The CDR3 sequence is 16 residues long. V lost 2 bases and J lost 1, with 14 bases in between. The DNA for the CDR3 is TGTGCCAGCAGCTTACTCGCGGGGGCTGGGAACACTGAAGCTTTCTTT. The encoded protein is CASSLLAGAGNTEAFF.

This clone was seen many times. The chain couples TRBV2 to TRBJ1-5; TRBD1 might be the D (6 bases). V lost 8 bases and J lost 5, with 16 bases in between. Germline CDR1 and CDR2: SNHLY and FYNNEI. The CDR3 consists of 14 residues. The CDR3 bases are TGTGCCAGCGGGGGGCGGATCGTCGATCAGCCCCAGCATTTT. Its protein product is CASGGRIVDQPQHF.

This chain links TRBV2 with TRBJ1-1; D not certain. The V gene lost 3 bases and the J gene lost 7 bases, with 9 bases spanning the gap. Germline lookup yields CDR1 SNHLY and CDR2 FYNNEI. The CDR3 consists of 12 residues. For the CDR3, the DNA is TGTGCCAGCAGTGAGGGTATTGGTGAAGCTTTCTTT. It specifies CASSEGIGEAFF. The whole variable domain, filled in from reference TRBV2 and TRBJ1-1, reads EPEVTQTPSHQVTQMGQEVILRCVPISNHLYFYWYRQILGQKVEFLVSFYNNEISEKSEIFDDQFSVERPDGSNFTLKIRSTKLEDSAMYFCASSEGIGEAFFGQGTRLTVV.

The chain uses TRBV27 and TRBJ2-7; 10 bases match TRBD2. This CDR3 is 13 amino acids long. The trim removed 2 bases at V and 5 bases at J, leaving 0 bases unmatched. Looked up from germline, CDR1 is MNHEY and CDR2 is SMNVEV (reference sequence). CDR3 DNA: TGTGCCAGCAGTTTAACTAGCGGGAACGAGCAGTACTTC. This translates into CASSLTSGNEQYF.

This clone was picked up many times. The CDR3 sequence: CASSLPGLARADEQYF. The DNA for the CDR3 is TGTGCCAGCTCACTCCCGGGACTAGCTAGGGCCGACGAGCAGTACTTC. The gene calls are TRBV18 and TRBJ2-7; 9 bases match TRBD2. This CDR3 is 16 amino acids long. Germline V gives CDR1 KGHSH, CDR2 LQKENI. Germline trimming cut 4 bases from V and 5 bases from J; bases unmatched to any gene: 12.

This clone was detected only a few times. CDR3 sequence (DNA): TGTGCCTGGAGTGTACTAGCGCAATACAATGAGCAGTTCTTC. This translates into CAWSVLAQYNEQFF. This chain joins TRBV30 and TRBJ2-1; TRBD2 aligns across 7 bases. Trimming at V came to 0 bases and at J to 4 bases, leaving 3 bases not matched to a gene. This CDR3 has 14 amino acids. CDR1 and CDR2 from the germline V gene are GTSNPN and SVGIG (reference sequence).

The chain employs TRBV27 and TRBJ2-2; no clear D gene. This CDR3 has 15 residues. Germline CDR1 and CDR2: MNHEY and SMNVEV (reference sequence). Between the trimmed V and J ends, which lost 2 bases and 4 bases, there was a span of 11 bases. CDR3 in DNA: TGTGCCAGCAGTTTAAAGGGTCAGAGCACCGGGGAGCTGTTTTTT. Translation: CASSLKGQSTGELFF.

On this clone itself: Other DNA sequences of this sample code for an identical CDR3. The chain combines TRBV28 with TRBJ1-2, with 7 bases fitting TRBD1. The ends lost 6 bases at V and 3 bases at J; junction bases unmatched: 4. The V gene's germline CDR1 is MDHEN and CDR2 SYDVKM. The CDR3 totals 13 residues. CDR3: CASSPTGDYGYTF. In DNA form, the CDR3 reads TGTGCCAGCAGCCCCACAGGGGACTATGGCTACACCTTC.

The chain is built from TRBV4-2 and TRBJ2-7; 8 bases line up with TRBD2. The CDR3 is 16 residues long. The V gene's germline CDR1 is LGHNA and CDR2 YNFKEQ. After removal of 1 base from V and 1 base from J, the junction contained 6 bases not matched to a gene. CDR3 amino acids: CASSQVASSGSYEQYF. DNA of the CDR3: TGTGCCAGCAGCCAAGTAGCGTCTAGCGGGTCCTACGAGCAGTACTTC.

J is TRBJ1-5 and V is TRBV27; TRBD1 aligns across 7 bases. CDR3 length: 18 residues. The V gene end was trimmed by 3 bases and the J gene end by 4 bases; junction bases not matched to a gene: 15. The germline V gene encodes CDR1 MNHEY and CDR2 SMNVEV (reference sequence). CDR3 sequence reads: CASSFRPSWTGSNQPQHF. For the CDR3, the DNA is TGTGCCAGCAGTTTCAGGCCATCCTGGACAGGTAGTAATCAGCCCCAGCATTTT.

As regards this clone: A much more abundant neighbour one base away suggests this may be a read error. This rearrangement joins TRBV16 to TRBJ1-5, with a possible D match to TRBD1 (6 bases). V lost 4 bases to trimming and J lost 2 bases, with 12 bases between them. This CDR3 region has 15 residues. Germline values: CDR1 KGHSY, CDR2 FQNENV. CDR3 nucleotide sequence: TGTGCCAGCAGCCGATTAGGGGGAGGCAATCAGCCCCAGCATTTT. It specifies CASSRLGGGNQPQHF.

The chain joins TRBV5-4 to TRBJ2-5; maybe TRBD1 (6 bases). Germline CDR1 reads SGHNT; CDR2 reads YYREEE (reference sequence). The V end was cut by 2 bases, the J end by 7 bases, with 9 bases between. The CDR3 runs 12 residues. Here the CDR3 DNA reads TGTGCCAGCAGCTTACAGGGCGGGACCCAGTACTTC. Its protein product is CASSLQGGTQYF.

This sequence joins TRBV7-2 and TRBJ2-3, with 10 bases matching TRBD2. The CDR3 is 19 amino acids. The germline CDR1 and CDR2 sequences are SGHTA and FQGNSA. The junction had 12 bases not matched to a gene; V was cut back by 0 bases and J by 3 bases. CDR3 sequence (DNA): TGTGCCAGCAGCTTAGCGCGGTCTAGCGGGAGTGTCTGGACAGATACGCAGTATTTT. It codes for CASSLARSSGSVWTDTQYF.

In its sample, this clone was seen a few times. This chain uses TRBV28 with TRBJ1-2; D gene uncertain. The CDR3 runs 10 residues. V dropped 6 bases and J dropped 6 bases, with 5 bases sitting between them. CDR1 and CDR2 from the germline V gene are MDHEN and SYDVKM. This chain's CDR3 is CASRSNGYTF. The CDR3 bases are TGTGCCAGCAGGTCTAATGGCTACACCTTC.

This clone came up a few times. The chain has TRBV9 and TRBJ2-7; D is perhaps TRBD2 (5 bases). V was cut by 0 bases and J by 0 bases, with 10 bases left in between. The germline V gene has CDR1 SGDLS and CDR2 YYNGEE. The CDR3 loop spans 15 amino acids. CDR3 in amino acids: CASSVGTLNSYEQYF. The CDR3 region has the DNA TGTGCCAGCAGCGTAGGGACTCTCAACTCCTACGAGCAGTACTTC.

V gene TRBV5-1 combines with J gene TRBJ2-2; a weak D match, TRBD2 (5 bases). CDR1 and CDR2 (germline): SGHRS, YFSETQ. Trimming pared 0 bases from V and 8 bases from J, leaving 14 bases between. The CDR3 extends over 15 amino acids. CDR3 sequence (DNA): TGCGCCAGCAGCTTGGGGACTTTTGCGTCAGGGGAGCTGTTTTTT. Protein sequence: CASSLGTFASGELFF.

This chain joins TRBV15 and TRBJ1-6, with D possibly TRBD1 on 5 matching bases. Germline V gene data show CDR1 as LNHNV and CDR2 as YYDKDF (reference sequence). The V gene lost 0 bases and the J gene lost 10 bases, with 13 bases spanning the gap. The CDR3 extends over 15 amino acids. The CDR3 is CATSRDRGRESPLHF. The CDR3, as DNA: TGTGCCACCAGCAGAGATCGTGGCAGGGAGTCACCCCTCCACTTT.